A selection of T cell receptor beta chains follows, all from one sample in a study of shared clonotypes between healthy human individuals. Method: immunoSEQ multiplex PCR; TCRdb's copy keeps in-frame clones and lacks some. The sample contains more than 400,000 clones, more than 65% of which appear only once. Sequencing input: PBMCs. All receptors derive from a woman aged 40 to 50 in good health. Some clones in this sample may be carry-over from other donors' samples. The CDR3 runs from the conserved cysteine through the conserved F or W. D genes are given only for firm matches. Expanded clones are given a class, and other clones once, few, many or no size at all.

abundance,d_gene,v_gene,len,j_gene,CDR3aa,CDR3nt
few,-,TRBV10-1,13,TRBJ1-1,CASSQGRSTEAFF,TGCGCCAGCAGTCAGGGGAGGTCCACTGAAGCTTTCTTT
-,-,TRBV28,15,TRBJ2-3,CASSPPPGGPDTQYF,TGTGCCAGCAGTCCCCCCCCGGGGGGCCCAGATACGCAGTATTTT
-,-,TRBV27,15,TRBJ1-3,CASDGQSCSGNTIYF,TGTGCCAGCGACGGACAGTCCTGCTCTGGAAACACCATATATTTT
-,-,TRBV10-3,14,TRBJ1-5,CAISPSNSNQPQHF,TGTGCCATCAGCCCGAGCAATAGCAATCAGCCCCAGCATTTT
-,-,TRBV6-1,19,TRBJ2-7,CASSEDSFSTSSLSHEQYF,TGTGCCAGCAGTGAGGACTCGTTCAGCACTTCCTCTCTCTCACACGAGCAGTACTTC
-,TRBD2,TRBV4-2,15,TRBJ2-7,CASRHEPSGSYEQYF,TGTGCCAGCAGGCACGAACCTAGCGGGAGCTACGAGCAGTACTTC
-,-,TRBV27,18,TRBJ1-1,CASSFIHASSQGNTEAFF,TGTGCCAGCAGTTTCATTCACGCGTCTTCCCAGGGGAACACTGAAGCTTTCTTT
-,TRBD1,TRBV2,13,TRBJ1-2,CASSEGQGYGYTF,TGTGCCAGCAGCGAGGGACAGGGCTATGGCTACACCTTC
-,-,TRBV4-1,16,TRBJ2-1,CASKGSKGTSYNEQFF,TGCGCCAGCAAGGGGTCGAAGGGGACCTCCTACAATGAGCAGTTCTTC
-,TRBD1,TRBV11-2,14,TRBJ2-3,CASSPGQGTDTQYF,TGTGCCAGCAGCCCAGGACAGGGCACAGATACGCAGTATTTT
once,-,TRBV9,13,TRBJ1-3,CVSSVDSGNTIYF,TGTGTCAGCAGCGTAGACTCTGGAAACACCATATATTTT
-,TRBD1,TRBV25-1,16,TRBJ1-2,CASSDARTGHNYGYTF,TGTGCCAGCAGTGACGCCAGGACAGGGCACAACTATGGCTACACCTTC
-,-,TRBV6-5,13,TRBJ2-2,CASSSRGTGELFF,TGTGCCAGCAGTTCTAGGGGCACCGGGGAGCTGTTTTTT
-,TRBD2,TRBV7-6,17,TRBJ2-1,CASSLALGGGRANEQFF,TGTGCCAGCAGCTTAGCGCTTGGGGGCGGGAGGGCCAATGAGCAGTTCTTC
-,-,TRBV14,12,TRBJ2-3,CASSLQRDTQYF,TGTGCCAGCAGCCTCCAGAGGGATACGCAGTATTTT
once,-,TRBV19,15,TRBJ2-7,CASSIMASANYEQYF,TGTGCCAGTAGTATAATGGCTAGCGCGAACTACGAGCAGTACTTC
-,-,TRBV7-2,11,TRBJ2-1,CASSWYSEQFF,TGTGCCAGCAGCTGGTACAGTGAGCAGTTCTTC
-,-,TRBV5-1,12,TRBJ1-2,CASSFLGYGYTF,TGCGCCAGCAGCTTTCTAGGGTATGGCTACACCTTC
few,-,TRBV7-2,14,TRBJ2-2,CASSLDIRLRELFF,TGTGCCAGCAGCTTAGATATAAGACTTAGGGAGCTGTTTTTT
-,TRBD2,TRBV5-1,16,TRBJ2-2,CASSLRPAGHTGELFF,TGCGCCAGCAGCCTTCGACCAGCGGGGCACACCGGGGAGCTGTTTTTT
-,TRBD1,TRBV30,15,TRBJ1-6,CAWSLGTGGNSPLHF,TGTGCCTGGAGTCTGGGGACAGGAGGAAATTCACCCCTCCACTTT
-,-,TRBV2,11,TRBJ2-7,CASRQAYEQYF,TGTGCCAGCAGACAAGCGTACGAGCAGTACTTC
-,-,TRBV7-3,12,TRBJ1-5,CASSFTVQPQHF,TGTGCCAGCAGCTTTACGGTTCAGCCCCAGCATTTT
-,-,TRBV18,13,TRBJ2-3,CASSPSGGVAQYF,TGTGCCAGCTCACCGAGTGGGGGCGTAGCGCAGTATTTT
-,-,TRBV4-3,15,TRBJ2-3,CASSQDSAHTDTQYF,TGCGCCAGCAGCCAAGATAGCGCCCACACAGATACGCAGTATTTT
-,-,TRBV19,13,TRBJ2-7,CASSMGSYYEQYF,TGTGCCAGTAGTATGGGTAGCTACTACGAGCAGTACTTC
-,TRBD2,TRBV9,15,TRBJ2-1,CASSLIGGGYNEQFF,TGTGCCAGCAGCCTCATCGGCGGGGGGTACAATGAGCAGTTCTTC
-,-,TRBV6-5,13,TRBJ2-3,CASRHPGTDTQYF,TGTGCCAGCAGACACCCCGGTACAGATACGCAGTATTTT
-,TRBD2,TRBV7-9,15,TRBJ2-7,CASSSSSGHSYEQYF,TGTGCCAGCAGCTCCTCTAGCGGGCATTCCTACGAGCAGTACTTC
-,TRBD2,TRBV6-6,15,TRBJ2-7,CASSERGSGDYEQYF,TGTGCCAGCAGCGAAAGGGGTAGCGGGGATTATGAGCAGTACTTC
-,-,TRBV29-1,14,TRBJ2-3,CSVVLAYRTDTQYF,TGCAGCGTTGTTCTAGCGTACCGCACAGATACGCAGTATTTT
-,TRBD1,TRBV6-6,15,TRBJ1-1,CASSLTGTGGTEAFF,TGTGCCAGCAGTTTAACCGGGACAGGGGGCACTGAAGCTTTCTTT
-,TRBD2,TRBV7-2,16,TRBJ2-5,CASSLGGLAGEGTQYF,TGTGCCAGCAGCTTAGGGGGACTAGCGGGAGAAGGGACCCAGTACTTC
-,TRBD1,TRBV6-4,16,TRBJ2-1,CASSAGTGESYNEQFF,TGTGCCAGCAGTGCCGGGACAGGGGAATCCTACAATGAGCAGTTCTTC
-,-,TRBV28,13,TRBJ2-7,CASSSLLGDEQYF,TGTGCCAGCAGTTCCCTGCTGGGGGACGAGCAGTACTTC
-,-,TRBV7-5,17,TRBJ1-5,CVRSSRIWPYSNQPQHF,TGTGTCAGAAGCTCGCGAATTTGGCCGTATAGCAATCAGCCCCAGCATTTT
-,-,TRBV29-1,11,TRBJ2-5,CSVGGKETQYF,TGCAGCGTTGGGGGGAAGGAGACCCAGTACTTC
-,TRBD1,TRBV10-3,12,TRBJ2-1,CAISGQGNEQFF,TGTGCCATCAGTGGACAGGGCAATGAACAGTTCTTC
-,TRBD2,TRBV27,12,TRBJ2-3,CASSLRGGTQYF,TGTGCCAGCAGTCTCCGCGGGGGGACGCAGTATTTT
-,-,TRBV18,15,TRBJ1-3,CASSPIVLEGNTIYF,TGTGCCAGCTCACCTATAGTACTGGAGGGAAACACCATATATTTT
-,TRBD1,TRBV2,15,TRBJ2-7,CASSPDRGQTYEQYF,TGTGCCAGCAGCCCAGACAGGGGTCAGACCTACGAGCAGTACTTC
-,TRBD2,TRBV10-2,16,TRBJ2-1,CASSELGTSADNEQFF,TGCGCCAGCAGTGAGTTAGGGACTAGCGCCGACAATGAGCAGTTCTTC
-,TRBD1,TRBV9,16,TRBJ2-5,CASSGFSGTGGETQYF,TGTGCCAGCAGCGGGTTCTCCGGGACAGGGGGAGAGACCCAGTACTTC
-,TRBD1,TRBV10-3,15,TRBJ1-1,CAIRDRTGSDTEAFF,TGTGCCATCAGGGACCGGACAGGGTCGGACACTGAAGCTTTCTTT
few,-,TRBV7-2,15,TRBJ2-7,CASSLLSVRGYEQYF,TGTGCCAGCAGCCTCCTATCAGTGAGGGGGTACGAGCAGTACTTC
-,-,TRBV18,13,TRBJ2-4,CASSVLAKNIQYF,TGTGCCAGCTCGGTTTTAGCCAAAAACATTCAGTACTTC
-,-,TRBV6-6,12,TRBJ1-1,CASSHRVTEAFF,TGTGCCAGCAGCCACAGGGTCACTGAAGCTTTCTTT
few,TRBD2,TRBV5-4,16,TRBJ2-5,CASSGGTSVPQETQYF,TGTGCCAGCAGCGGCGGGACTAGCGTCCCCCAAGAGACCCAGTACTTC